The sample holds many counts of the clone carrying this T cell receptor beta chain. The antigen remains unidentified. V lost 8 bases, J lost 0 bases, and 10 bases lay in between. Germline V CDR1 and CDR2: KGHSH, LQKENI. There are 13 residues in the CDR3. This sample stems from a study of blood T cells in healthy people across ages. Study-wide results and caveats: PBMCs went unsorted, and a conclusive naive versus antigen-experienced comparison was therefore prevented.

Primers used in a second PCR of roughly 6 to 11 cycles were a sample-barcoded 5' primer and a J-beta primer mix. TCRdb reanalysed the 5' RACE reads using MiXCR and keeps one entry per CDR3 protein. The table shows 750,000 or so distinct CDR3 sequences, with around 25% occurring only once. This sample also belongs to another study, concerning T cells of mothers and their children. Per that paper: Over 9.5 million TCR beta CDR3 reads were obtained from each mother, and a few million from each child.

The chain employs TRBV18 and TRBJ2-5; D uncertain. The TCR comes from a boy aged 5-17 years in good health. The sample consisted of blood. DNA for the CDR3: TGTGCCAGCAGTCCCCAGTACCAAGAGACCCAGTACTTC. Translation gives CASSPQYQETQYF. Full variable domain (missing parts from reference TRBV18 and TRBJ2-5): NAGVMQNPRHLVRRRGQEARLRCSPMKGHSHVYWYRQLPEEGLKFMVYLQKENIIDESGMPKERFSAEFPKEGPSILRIQQVVRGDSAAYFCASSPQYQETQYFGPGTRLLVL.